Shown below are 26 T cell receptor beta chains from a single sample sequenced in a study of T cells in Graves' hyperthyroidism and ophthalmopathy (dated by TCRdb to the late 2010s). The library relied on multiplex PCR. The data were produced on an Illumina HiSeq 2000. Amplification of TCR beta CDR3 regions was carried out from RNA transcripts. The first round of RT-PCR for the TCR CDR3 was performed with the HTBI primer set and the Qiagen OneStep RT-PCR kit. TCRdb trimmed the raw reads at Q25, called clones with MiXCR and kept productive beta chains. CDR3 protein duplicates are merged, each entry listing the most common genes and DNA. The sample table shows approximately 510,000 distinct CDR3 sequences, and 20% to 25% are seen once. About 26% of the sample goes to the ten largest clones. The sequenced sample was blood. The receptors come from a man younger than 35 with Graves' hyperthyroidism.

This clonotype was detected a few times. The CDR3 nucleotides are TGTGCCAGTAGTCCAAGACAGGCCCCCCAGATTGGCTACACCTTC. Its protein is CASSPRQAPQIGYTF. This rearrangement joins TRBV19 to TRBJ1-2, with D possibly TRBD1 on 6 matching bases. CDR1 is LNHDA and CDR2 is SQIVND in the germline V gene (reference sequence). Trimming cost V 5 bases and J 7 bases, with 20 bases left between them. The CDR3 is 15 amino acids.

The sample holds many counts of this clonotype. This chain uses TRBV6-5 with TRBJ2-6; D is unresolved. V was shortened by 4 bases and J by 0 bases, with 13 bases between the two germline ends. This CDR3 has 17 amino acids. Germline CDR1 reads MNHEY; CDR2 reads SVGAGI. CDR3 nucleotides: TGTGCCAGCAGTTTACCTGGAGCAAACTCTGGGGCCAACGTCCTGACTTTC. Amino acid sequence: CASSLPGANSGANVLTF.

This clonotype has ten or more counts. As DNA, the CDR3 is TGTGCCACCAGTGACCCGGGACAGGGGAAGGGCTACACCTTC. Translating gives CATSDPGQGKGYTF. The V and J genes are TRBV24-1 and TRBJ1-2; 10 bases align to TRBD1. J lost 8 bases, V lost 4 bases, and 6 bases had no gene match. This CDR3 spans 14 amino acids. CDR1 KGHDR and CDR2 SFDVKD come from the germline V gene.

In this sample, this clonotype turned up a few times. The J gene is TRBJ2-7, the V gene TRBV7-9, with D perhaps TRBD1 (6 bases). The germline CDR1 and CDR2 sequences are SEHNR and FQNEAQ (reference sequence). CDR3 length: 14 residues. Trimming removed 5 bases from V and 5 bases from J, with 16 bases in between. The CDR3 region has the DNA TGTGCCAGCAGCGTCTACAGGGTTCAGGACGAGCAGTACTTC. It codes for CASSVYRVQDEQYF. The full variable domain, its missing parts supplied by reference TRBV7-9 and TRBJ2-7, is DTGVSQNPRHKITKRGQNVTFRCDPISEHNRLYWYRQTLGQGPEFLTYFQNEAQLEKSRLLSDRFSAERPKGSFSTLEIQRTEQGDSAMYLCASSVYRVQDEQYFGPGTRLTVT.

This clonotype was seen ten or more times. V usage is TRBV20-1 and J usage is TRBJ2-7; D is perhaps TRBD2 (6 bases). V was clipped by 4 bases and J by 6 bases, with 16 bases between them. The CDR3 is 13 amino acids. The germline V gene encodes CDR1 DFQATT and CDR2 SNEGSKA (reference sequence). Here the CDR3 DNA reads TGCAGTGCTACAGGGACTCCACTTTTCGAGCAGTACTTC. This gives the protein CSATGTPLFEQYF.

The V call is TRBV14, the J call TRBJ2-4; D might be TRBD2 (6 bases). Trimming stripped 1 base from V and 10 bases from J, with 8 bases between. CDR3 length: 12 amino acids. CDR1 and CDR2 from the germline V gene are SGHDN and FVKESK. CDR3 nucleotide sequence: TGTGCCAGCAGCCAAGTACGGGGGATTCAGTACTTC. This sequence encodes CASSQVRGIQYF. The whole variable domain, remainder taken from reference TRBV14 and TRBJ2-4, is EAGVTQFPSHSVIEKGQTVTLRCDPISGHDNLYWYRRVMGKEIKFLLHFVKESKQDESGMPNNRFLAERTGGTYSTLKVQPAELEDSGVYFCASSQVRGIQYFGAGTRLSVL.

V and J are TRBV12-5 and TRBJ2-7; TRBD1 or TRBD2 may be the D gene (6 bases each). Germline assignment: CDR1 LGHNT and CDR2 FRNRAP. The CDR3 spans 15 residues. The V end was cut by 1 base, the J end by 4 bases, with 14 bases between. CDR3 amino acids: CASGLEGGPGYEQYF. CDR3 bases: TGTGCTAGTGGTTTGGAGGGGGGCCCCGGGTACGAGCAGTACTTC. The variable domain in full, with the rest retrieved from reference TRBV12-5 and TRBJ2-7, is DARVTQTPRHKVTEMGQEVTMRCQPILGHNTVFWYRQTMMQGLELLAYFRNRAPLDDSGMPKDRFSAEMPDATLATLKIQPSEPRDSAVYFCASGLEGGPGYEQYFGPGTRLTVT.

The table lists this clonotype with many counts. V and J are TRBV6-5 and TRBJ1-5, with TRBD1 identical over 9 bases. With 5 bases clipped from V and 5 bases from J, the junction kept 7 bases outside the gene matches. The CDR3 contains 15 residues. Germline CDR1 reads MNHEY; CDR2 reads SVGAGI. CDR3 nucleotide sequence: TGTGCCAGCAGTCTCGAGGGACAGGGACATCAGCCCCAGCATTTT. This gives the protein CASSLEGQGHQPQHF.

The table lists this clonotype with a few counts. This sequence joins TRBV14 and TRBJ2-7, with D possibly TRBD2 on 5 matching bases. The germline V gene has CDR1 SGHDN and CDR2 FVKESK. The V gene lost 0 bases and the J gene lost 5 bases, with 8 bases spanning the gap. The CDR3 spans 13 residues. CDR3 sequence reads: CASSQDPGNEQYF. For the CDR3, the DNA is TGTGCCAGCAGCCAAGATCCGGGGAACGAGCAGTACTTC.

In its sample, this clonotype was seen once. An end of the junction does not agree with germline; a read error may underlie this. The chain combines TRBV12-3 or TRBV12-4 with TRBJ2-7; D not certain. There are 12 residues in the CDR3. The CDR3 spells CASSLSDRNFRF. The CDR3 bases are TGTGCCAGCAGTTTATCGGATAGGAACTTTAGGTTC.

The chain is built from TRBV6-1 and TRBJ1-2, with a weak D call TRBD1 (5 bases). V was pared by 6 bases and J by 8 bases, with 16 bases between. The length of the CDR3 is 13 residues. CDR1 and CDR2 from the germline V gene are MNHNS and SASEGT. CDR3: CASSAGTDVGYTF. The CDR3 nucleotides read TGTGCCAGCAGCGCCGGGACGGATGTGGGCTACACCTTC.

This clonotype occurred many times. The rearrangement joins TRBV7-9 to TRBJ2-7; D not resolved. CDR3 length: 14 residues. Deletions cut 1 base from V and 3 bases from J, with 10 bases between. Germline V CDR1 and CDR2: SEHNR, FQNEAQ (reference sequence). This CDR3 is CASSLEGTNYEQYF. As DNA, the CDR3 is TGTGCCAGCAGCTTAGAAGGCACCAACTACGAGCAGTACTTC.

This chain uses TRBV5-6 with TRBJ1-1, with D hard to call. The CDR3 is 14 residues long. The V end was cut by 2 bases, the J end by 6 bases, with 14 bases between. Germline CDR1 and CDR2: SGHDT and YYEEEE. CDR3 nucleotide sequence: TGTGCCAGCAGCTTCCCCTCACCCAAACCTGAAGCTTTCTTT. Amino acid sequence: CASSFPSPKPEAFF.

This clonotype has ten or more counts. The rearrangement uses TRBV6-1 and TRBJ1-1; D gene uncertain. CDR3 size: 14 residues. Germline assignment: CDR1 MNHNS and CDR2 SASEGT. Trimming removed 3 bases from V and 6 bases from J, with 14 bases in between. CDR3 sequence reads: CASSDRVSIAEAFF. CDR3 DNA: TGTGCCAGCAGTGACCGGGTGTCAATCGCTGAAGCTTTCTTT.

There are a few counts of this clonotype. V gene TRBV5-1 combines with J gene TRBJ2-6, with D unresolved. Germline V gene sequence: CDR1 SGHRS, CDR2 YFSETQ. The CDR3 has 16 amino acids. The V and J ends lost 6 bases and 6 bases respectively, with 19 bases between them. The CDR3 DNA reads TGCGCCAGCATCAGCCCCGGTGTTCTTTTGGCCAACGTCCTGACTTTC. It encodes CASISPGVLLANVLTF.

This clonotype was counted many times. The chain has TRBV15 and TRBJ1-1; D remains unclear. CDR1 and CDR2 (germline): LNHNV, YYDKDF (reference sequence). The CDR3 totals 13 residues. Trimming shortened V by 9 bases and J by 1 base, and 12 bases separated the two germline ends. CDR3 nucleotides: TGTGCCACAGCTGCTCCGAGGAACACTGAAGCTTTCTTT. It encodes CATAAPRNTEAFF. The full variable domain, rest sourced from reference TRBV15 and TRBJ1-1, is DAMVIQNPRYQVTQFGKPVTLSCSQTLNHNVMYWYQQKSSQAPKLLFHYYDKDFNNEADTPDNFQSRRPNTSFCFLDIRSPGLGDTAMYLCATAAPRNTEAFFGQGTRLTVV.

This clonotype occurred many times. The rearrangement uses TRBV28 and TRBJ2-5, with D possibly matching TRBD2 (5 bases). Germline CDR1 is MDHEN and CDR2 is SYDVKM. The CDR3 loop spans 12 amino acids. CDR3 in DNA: TGTCCCACTCCCCGGGGTCAAGAGACCCAGTACTTC. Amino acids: CPTPRGQETQYF. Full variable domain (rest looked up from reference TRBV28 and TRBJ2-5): DVKVTQSSRYLVKRTGEKVFLECVQDMDHENMFWYRQDPGLGLRLIYFSYDVKMKEKGDIPEGYSVSREKKERFSLILESASTNQTSMYLCPTPRGQETQYFGPGTRLLVL.

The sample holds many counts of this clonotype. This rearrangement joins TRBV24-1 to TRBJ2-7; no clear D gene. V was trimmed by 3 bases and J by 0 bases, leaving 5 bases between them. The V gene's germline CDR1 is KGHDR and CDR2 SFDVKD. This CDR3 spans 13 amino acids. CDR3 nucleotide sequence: TGTGCCACCAGTGATGAGCTCTCCTACGAGCAGTACTTC. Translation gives CATSDELSYEQYF.

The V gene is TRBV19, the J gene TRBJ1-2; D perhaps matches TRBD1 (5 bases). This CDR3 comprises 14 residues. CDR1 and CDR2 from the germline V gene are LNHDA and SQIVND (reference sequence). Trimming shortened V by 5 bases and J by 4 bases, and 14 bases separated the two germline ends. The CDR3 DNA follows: TGTGCCAGTAGTGCCGCGAGACAGTTCTATGGCTACACCTTC. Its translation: CASSAARQFYGYTF.

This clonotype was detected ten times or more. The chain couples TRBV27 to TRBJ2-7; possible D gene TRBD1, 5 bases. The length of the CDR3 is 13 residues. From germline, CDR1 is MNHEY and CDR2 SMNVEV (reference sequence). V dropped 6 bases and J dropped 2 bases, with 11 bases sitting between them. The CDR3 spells CASSRERTYEQYF. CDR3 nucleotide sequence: TGTGCCAGCAGCAGGGAAAGGACCTACGAGCAGTACTTC.

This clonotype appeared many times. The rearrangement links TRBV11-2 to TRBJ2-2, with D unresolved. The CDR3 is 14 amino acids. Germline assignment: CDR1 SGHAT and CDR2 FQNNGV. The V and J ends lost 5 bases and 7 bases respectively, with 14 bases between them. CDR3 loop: CASSVEFMVGELFF. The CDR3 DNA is TGTGCCAGCAGCGTCGAATTCATGGTCGGGGAGCTGTTTTTT.

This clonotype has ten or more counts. The CDR3 is CASRPGTGPLWPQHF. The CDR3 coding sequence is TGTGCCAGCAGGCCCGGGACAGGGCCCCTTTGGCCCCAGCATTTT. The chain recombines TRBV12-3 or TRBV12-4 with TRBJ1-5, with 9 bases fitting TRBD1. This CDR3 comprises 15 residues. V was pared by 6 bases and J by 9 bases, with 12 bases of the junction left unmatched.

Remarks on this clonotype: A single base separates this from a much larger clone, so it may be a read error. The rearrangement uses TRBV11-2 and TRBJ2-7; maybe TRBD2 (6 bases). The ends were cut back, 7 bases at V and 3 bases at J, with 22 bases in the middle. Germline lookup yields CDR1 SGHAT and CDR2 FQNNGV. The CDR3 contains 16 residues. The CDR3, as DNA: TGTGCCAGCACGGGCCTAGGGACTGGCGGGGTCTACGAGCAGTACTTC. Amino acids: CASTGLGTGGVYEQYF.

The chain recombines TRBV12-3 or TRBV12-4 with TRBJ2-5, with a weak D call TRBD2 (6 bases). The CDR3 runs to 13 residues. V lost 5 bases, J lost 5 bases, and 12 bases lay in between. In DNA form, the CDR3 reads TGTGCCAGCAGTGGTGCGGGGAGGGAGACCCAGTACTTC. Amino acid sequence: CASSGAGRETQYF.

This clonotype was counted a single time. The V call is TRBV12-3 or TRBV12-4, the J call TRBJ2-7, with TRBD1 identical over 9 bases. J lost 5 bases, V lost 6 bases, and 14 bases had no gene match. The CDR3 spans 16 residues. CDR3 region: CASSFRGTGGPHEQYF. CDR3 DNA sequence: TGTGCCAGCAGCTTTAGGGGAACAGGGGGCCCCCACGAGCAGTACTTC.

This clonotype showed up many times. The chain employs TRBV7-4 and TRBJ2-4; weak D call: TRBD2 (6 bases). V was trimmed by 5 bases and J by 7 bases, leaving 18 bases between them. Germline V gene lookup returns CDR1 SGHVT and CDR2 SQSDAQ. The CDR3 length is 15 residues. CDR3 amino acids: CASSETSKLLNIQYF. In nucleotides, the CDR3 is TGTGCCAGCAGCGAGACTAGTAAGCTGTTGAACATTCAGTACTTC.